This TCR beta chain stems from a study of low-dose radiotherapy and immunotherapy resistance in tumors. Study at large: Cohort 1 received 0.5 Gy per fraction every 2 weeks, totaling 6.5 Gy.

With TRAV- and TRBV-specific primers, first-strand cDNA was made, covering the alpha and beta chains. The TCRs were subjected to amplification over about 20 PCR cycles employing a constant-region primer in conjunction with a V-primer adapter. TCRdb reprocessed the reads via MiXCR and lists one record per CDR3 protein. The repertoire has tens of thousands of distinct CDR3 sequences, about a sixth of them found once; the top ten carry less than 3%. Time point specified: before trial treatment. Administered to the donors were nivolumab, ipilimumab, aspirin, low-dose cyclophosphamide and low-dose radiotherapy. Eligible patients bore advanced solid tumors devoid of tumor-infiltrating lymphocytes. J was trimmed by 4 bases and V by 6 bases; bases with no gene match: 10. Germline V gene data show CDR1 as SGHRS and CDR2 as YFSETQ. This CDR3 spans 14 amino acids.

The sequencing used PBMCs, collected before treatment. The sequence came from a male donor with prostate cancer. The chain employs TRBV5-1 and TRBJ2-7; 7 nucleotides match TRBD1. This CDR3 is CASNPQGVGYEQYF. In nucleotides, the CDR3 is TGCGCCAGCAACCCTCAGGGGGTAGGATACGAGCAGTACTTC.